The 21 T cell receptor beta chains listed next were all sequenced from one sample in a study of blood T cell repertoires in COVID-19. The table came from immunoSEQ multiplex PCR; TCRdb's copy has only in-frame clones and leaves some out. This table holds 250,000 or so clones, about four fifths found once. Source material: peripheral blood. These receptors all stem from a woman aged 40 to 50 who had recovered from COVID-19.

CDR3 sequence (DNA): TGTGCCAGCAGCCGGGACAGGGGGATAAGGGACGAGCAGTACTTC. It codes for CASSRDRGIRDEQYF. This chain links TRBV2 with TRBJ2-7; 11 nucleotides align to TRBD1. J lost 5 bases, V lost 6 bases, and 9 bases had no gene match. The CDR3 runs 15 residues. Germline assignment: CDR1 SNHLY and CDR2 FYNNEI.

The chain combines TRBV11-3 with TRBJ2-3; 7 nucleotides match TRBD2. CDR3 length: 14 residues. The ends lost 1 base at V and 3 bases at J; junction bases unmatched: 1. The germline CDR1 and CDR2 sequences are SGHNT and YENEEA. CDR3 DNA sequence: TGTGCCAGCAGCTTAGGCGGGGGTACAGATACGCAGTATTTT. Its translation is CASSLGGGTDTQYF.

This chain uses TRBV5-1 with TRBJ2-1; 8 bases agree with TRBD2. The CDR3 length is 14 residues. Germline assignment: CDR1 SGHRS and CDR2 YFSETQ. V lost 3 bases and J lost 5; bases outside the gene matches: 4. CDR3 sequence: CASSSGGGNNEQFF. In nucleotides, the CDR3 is TGCGCCAGCAGCTCCGGGGGGGGGAACAATGAGCAGTTCTTC.

The J gene is TRBJ2-5, the V gene TRBV5-1; 11 nucleotides agree with TRBD2. The trim removed 9 bases at V and 1 base at J, leaving 11 bases unmatched. Germline-derived CDR1 and CDR2 are SGHRS and YFSETQ. CDR3 size: 16 residues. The CDR3 nucleotides read TGCGCCACCACAAAAGGACTAGCGGGCTCCCAAGAGACCCAGTACTTC. This translates into CATTKGLAGSQETQYF.

Notes on this clone: Sequence at one end of the junction differs from germline and may be a read error. The V call is TRBV28, the J call TRBJ2-7; possible D gene TRBD1, 6 bases. The CDR3 runs to 14 residues. From germline, CDR1 is MDHEN and CDR2 SYDVKM. DNA for the CDR3: TGTGCCAGCACTTTAGGGACAACCCCCCGCGAGCAGTACTTC. It translates to CASTLGTTPREQYF.

V usage is TRBV7-6 and J usage is TRBJ2-5, with D possibly TRBD2 on 6 matching bases. Germline values: CDR1 SGHVS, CDR2 FNYEAQ. The CDR3 consists of 15 residues. Deletions cut 2 bases from V and 2 bases from J, with 12 bases between. In DNA form, the CDR3 reads TGTGCCAGCAGCTTATTGAGCGGGCCTCAAGAGACCCAGTACTTC. This gives the protein CASSLLSGPQETQYF. Based on the CDR3 plus reference TRBV7-6 and TRBJ2-5, the full variable domain is GAGVSQSPRYKVTKRGQDVALRCDPISGHVSLYWYRQALGQGPEFLTYFNYEAQQDKSGLPNDRFSAERPEGSISTLTIQRTEQRDSAMYRCASSLLSGPQETQYFGPGTRLLVL.

This clone was detected only a few times. The rearrangement links TRBV5-6 to TRBJ1-2; D gene uncertain. V lost 4 bases and J lost 4, with 20 bases in between. The CDR3 consists of 16 residues. Germline CDR1 and CDR2: SGHDT and YYEEEE. This CDR3 reads CASSPHGVTSLYGYTF. CDR3 bases: TGTGCCAGCAGCCCACACGGGGTCACGTCGCTCTATGGCTACACCTTC.

This sequence joins TRBV13 and TRBJ1-2; D not resolved. CDR3 length: 13 amino acids. The germline V and J ends were trimmed by 1 base and 7 bases, with 10 bases remaining between them. Germline values: CDR1 PRHDT, CDR2 FYEKMQ (reference sequence). CDR3 loop: CASSLASTRGYTF. CDR3 coding DNA: TGTGCCAGCAGCTTAGCTTCGACTCGTGGCTACACCTTC.

This chain connects TRBV5-1 to TRBJ2-3; tentatively, D is TRBD1 (5 bases). Germline V gene data show CDR1 as SGHRS and CDR2 as YFSETQ. The CDR3 is 14 amino acids. With 0 bases removed from V and 4 bases from J, the gap between germline ends came to 9 bases. The CDR3 reads CASSLGGSADTQYF. The CDR3 DNA sequence: TGCGCCAGCAGCTTGGGGGGCTCGGCAGATACGCAGTATTTT.

This clone was recorded once. The rearrangement uses TRBV28 and TRBJ2-5, with D perhaps TRBD2 (5 bases). The CDR3 contains 13 residues. Looked up from germline, CDR1 is MDHEN and CDR2 is SYDVKM. Trimming cost V 7 bases and J 1 base, with 10 bases left between them. The CDR3 DNA reads as TGTGCCAGCACCCCGAGGGCCCAAGAGACCCAGTACTTC. Amino acid sequence: CASTPRAQETQYF.

The chain employs TRBV5-8 and TRBJ1-4; perhaps TRBD1 as D (6 bases). Germline CDR1 SGHTS, CDR2 YDEGEE. The CDR3 contains 16 residues. Trimming shortened V by 4 bases and J by 0 bases, and 13 bases separated the two germline ends. The CDR3 spells CASSPDRIATNEKLFF. The DNA of the CDR3 is TGTGCCAGCAGCCCTGACAGGATTGCAACTAATGAAAAACTGTTTTTT.

The CDR3 DNA is TGTGCCAGCAGAGGGGGCTCCTCCTACGAGCAGTACTTC. Translated: CASRGGSSYEQYF. The chain links TRBV28 to TRBJ2-7, with TRBD1 matching over 7 bases. The trim removed 6 bases at V and 0 bases at J, leaving 2 bases unmatched. The germline V gene encodes CDR1 MDHEN and CDR2 SYDVKM. The CDR3 totals 13 residues. The full variable domain, its missing parts supplied by reference TRBV28 and TRBJ2-7, is DVKVTQSSRYLVKRTGEKVFLECVQDMDHENMFWYRQDPGLGLRLIYFSYDVKMKEKGDIPEGYSVSREKKERFSLILESASTNQTSMYLCASRGGSSYEQYFGPGTRLTVT.

The chain is built from TRBV5-4 and TRBJ1-3; TRBD1 aligns across 7 bases. The CDR3 contains 14 residues. In germline, CDR1 is SGHNT, CDR2 YYREEE (reference sequence). V lost 4 bases to trimming and J lost 2 bases; unmatched junction nucleotides: 3. CDR3 bases: TGTGCCAGCAGCGTCGGACAGGCTGGAAACACCATATATTTT. Amino acid sequence: CASSVGQAGNTIYF.

This clone showed up many times. The rearrangement links TRBV10-3 to TRBJ2-5; D gene unclear. This CDR3 is 13 amino acids long. Trimming took 7 bases from V and 0 from J, leaving 9 bases between them. Germline CDR1 and CDR2: ENHRY and SYGVKD. Here the CDR3 reads CAIKRHYQETQYF. CDR3 bases: TGTGCCATCAAGAGGCACTACCAAGAGACCCAGTACTTC.

This clone appeared a few times. The V gene is TRBV3-1 (or the pseudogene TRBV3-2), the J gene TRBJ1-3, with D tentatively TRBD1 (5 bases). The V end was cut by 4 bases, the J end by 9 bases, with 10 bases between. Germline V gene lookup returns CDR1 LGHDT and CDR2 YNNKEL (reference sequence). The CDR3 runs 12 residues. CDR3 protein: CASSRRDSTIYF. CDR3 nucleotides: TGTGCCAGCAGCCGAAGAGACAGCACCATATATTTT.

This clone was picked up many times. This chain joins TRBV5-4 and TRBJ1-1; D possibly corresponds to TRBD1 (5 bases). V lost 4 bases and J 10 bases, leaving 23 bases between the germline ends. The CDR3 has 15 amino acids. Germline CDR1 SGHNT, CDR2 YYREEE (reference sequence). CDR3 loop: CASSINPGGIQVAFF. CDR3 DNA: TGTGCCAGCAGCATAAACCCGGGGGGGATCCAAGTAGCTTTCTTT.

This chain uses TRBV19 with TRBJ2-1; possibly TRBD1 for D (6 bases). Germline assignment: CDR1 LNHDA and CDR2 SQIVND (reference sequence). Trimming left V 6 bases short and J 1 base short, with 10 bases between. The CDR3 is made up of 14 amino acids. The CDR3 loop reads CASRAGVSYNEQFF. CDR3 sequence (DNA): TGTGCCAGTAGAGCAGGGGTATCCTACAATGAGCAGTTCTTC.

Here the CDR3 reads CASTELRGSNQPQHF. The CDR3 DNA sequence: TGTGCCAGCACCGAACTCAGGGGTTCCAATCAGCCCCAGCATTTT. The rearrangement uses TRBV28 and TRBJ1-5; D might be TRBD1 (6 bases). The CDR3 extends over 15 amino acids. Trimming removed 7 bases at V and 3 bases at J, with 16 bases between. CDR1 is MDHEN and CDR2 is SYDVKM in the germline V gene.

This clone was counted only a few times. V gene TRBV6-5 combines with J gene TRBJ1-2, with D possibly being TRBD1 (6 bases). V dropped 6 bases and J dropped 3 bases, with 11 bases sitting between them. In germline, CDR1 is MNHEY, CDR2 SVGAGI. The CDR3 extends over 13 amino acids. CDR3 nucleotide sequence: TGTGCCAGCAGAATACGGACAGACTATGGCTACACCTTC. Its protein is CASRIRTDYGYTF.

The rearrangement joins TRBV6-2 or TRBV6-3 to TRBJ2-7; D uncertain. Germline V gives CDR1 MNHEY, CDR2 SVGEGT. V gave up 4 bases and J gave up 7 bases, with 11 bases separating them. CDR3 length: 12 residues. As DNA, the CDR3 is TGTGCCAGCAGTTCACGACTCCTAGAGCAGTACTTC. Amino acids: CASSSRLLEQYF.

This chain joins TRBV24-1 and TRBJ2-3; no firm D call. Germline CDR1 KGHDR, CDR2 SFDVKD. The ends were cut back, 0 bases at V and 9 bases at J, with 6 bases in the middle. The length of the CDR3 is 12 residues. The CDR3 loop reads CATSDLQMTQYF. In DNA form, the CDR3 reads TGTGCCACCAGTGATTTGCAAATGACGCAGTATTTT.